The 10 T cell receptor beta chains listed next were all sequenced from one sample in a study of T-cell reconstitution after alpha-beta-depleted transplantation in children. Library preparation (for TCRbeta) was performed with unique molecular identifiers. TCRdb reanalysed the PCR reads using MiXCR and keeps one entry per CDR3 protein. The repertoire has approximately 640,000 distinct CDR3 sequences, approximately 17% of them found once; the top ten carry about 1.1%. The sequences come from PBMCs from the stem cell graft donor, collected from the stem cell graft. These receptors originate from a human donor who donated a stem cell graft to a child with acute myeloid leukemia.

This clonotype was seen only a few times. The chain combines TRBV7-6 with TRBJ2-6; weak D call: TRBD2 (5 bases). This CDR3 has 14 residues. The germline V gene encodes CDR1 SGHVS and CDR2 FNYEAQ. Trimming took off 3 bases at V and 2 bases at J, with 5 bases between the two ends. CDR3 nucleotide sequence: TGTGCCAGCAGCTTTAGCGCTGGGGCCAACGTCCTGACTTTC. This codes for CASSFSAGANVLTF. Drawing the rest from reference TRBV7-6 and TRBJ2-6, the complete variable domain is GAGVSQSPRYKVTKRGQDVALRCDPISGHVSLYWYRQALGQGPEFLTYFNYEAQQDKSGLPNDRFSAERPEGSISTLTIQRTEQRDSAMYRCASSFSAGANVLTFGAGSRLTVL.

This clonotype was counted between two and nine times. This chain connects TRBV10-3 to TRBJ2-3; 11 positions agree with TRBD2. This CDR3 region has 14 residues. Per germline, CDR1 ENHRY and CDR2 SYGVKD. The V segment lost 10 bases and the J segment 0 bases; nucleotides outside the gene matches: 3. The CDR3 nucleotides are TGTGCCAGTACTAGCGGGGGAAGCACAGATACGCAGTATTTT. Translation: CASTSGGSTDTQYF.

This clonotype was counted many times. In DNA, the CDR3 is TGCAGTGCTCCGCTTACCCTGACAGGGGACAATGAGCAGTTCTTC. It is translated as CSAPLTLTGDNEQFF. The rearrangement uses TRBV20-1 and TRBJ2-1; 8 bases line up with TRBD1. The CDR3 totals 15 residues. Germline V lookup: CDR1 DFQATT, CDR2 SNEGSKA (reference sequence). V shed 5 bases, J shed 5 bases, and the junction held 11 bases outside the gene matches.

This clonotype was recorded many times. V usage is TRBV20-1 and J usage is TRBJ1-4; D may be TRBD1 (5 bases). This CDR3 has 13 residues. CDR1 DFQATT and CDR2 SNEGSKA come from the germline V gene (reference sequence). V lost 3 bases, J lost 4 bases, and 9 bases lay in between. The CDR3 DNA reads as TGCAGTGCTAGCAGGGTGTTTAATGAAAAACTGTTTTTT. Encoded protein: CSASRVFNEKLFF.

Many counts were recorded for this clonotype. The J gene is TRBJ2-1, the V gene TRBV5-1; 7 positions agree with TRBD1. The CDR3 totals 16 residues. Germline trimming cut 1 base from V and 4 bases from J; bases unmatched to any gene: 8. In germline, CDR1 is SGHRS, CDR2 YFSETQ. CDR3 sequence: CASSLQGDNHYNEQFF. DNA of the CDR3: TGCGCCAGCAGCTTGCAGGGGGACAACCATTACAATGAGCAGTTCTTC.

V usage is TRBV2 and J usage is TRBJ2-5; the match to TRBD2 covers 12 bases. This CDR3 region has 14 residues. Germline CDR1 SNHLY, CDR2 FYNNEI. The trim removed 7 bases at V and 5 bases at J, leaving 5 bases unmatched. The CDR3: CASNGLAGFETQYF. The CDR3, as DNA: TGTGCCAGCAACGGACTAGCGGGGTTCGAGACCCAGTACTTC. The variable domain in full, with the rest retrieved from reference TRBV2 and TRBJ2-5, is EPEVTQTPSHQVTQMGQEVILRCVPISNHLYFYWYRQILGQKVEFLVSFYNNEISEKSEIFDDQFSVERPDGSNFTLKIRSTKLEDSAMYFCASNGLAGFETQYFGPGTRLLVL.

The chain recombines TRBV7-9 with TRBJ1-4, with D perhaps TRBD1 (5 bases). Trimming pared 6 bases from V and 5 bases from J, leaving 16 bases between. The V gene's germline CDR1 is SEHNR and CDR2 FQNEAQ (reference sequence). This CDR3 has 15 residues. The CDR3 reads CASSFFGGINEKLFF. DNA of the CDR3: TGTGCCAGCAGTTTTTTCGGGGGGATCAATGAAAAACTGTTTTTT.

This clonotype showed up just a few times. This rearrangement joins TRBV12-3 or TRBV12-4 to TRBJ2-7; D possibly corresponds to TRBD2 (6 bases). V was trimmed by 5 bases and J by 6 bases, leaving 17 bases between them. This CDR3 is built from 14 residues. CDR3 DNA sequence: TGTGCCAGCAGTCCAGGGACTTTTTGGGGCGAGCAGTACTTC. Protein: CASSPGTFWGEQYF.

V gene TRBV6-1 combines with J gene TRBJ2-2; a weak D match, TRBD1 (6 bases). V was shortened by 9 bases and J by 4 bases, with 18 bases between the two germline ends. Germline V gene lookup returns CDR1 MNHNS and CDR2 SASEGT. The CDR3 contains 15 residues. This CDR3 is CASCTGQLFTGELFF. DNA of the CDR3: TGTGCCAGTTGCACGGGACAACTATTCACCGGGGAGCTGTTTTTT.

V and J are TRBV7-9 and TRBJ1-1; D is uncertain. Deletions cut 0 bases from V and 1 base from J, with 12 bases between. The germline CDR1 and CDR2 sequences are SEHNR and FQNEAQ (reference sequence). This CDR3 is 16 amino acids long. CDR3 bases: TGTGCCAGCAGCTTAGCTAGGAGTATTGGGAACACTGAAGCTTTCTTT. Protein sequence: CASSLARSIGNTEAFF. Variable domain in full (rest from reference TRBV7-9 and TRBJ1-1): DTGVSQNPRHKITKRGQNVTFRCDPISEHNRLYWYRQTLGQGPEFLTYFQNEAQLEKSRLLSDRFSAERPKGSFSTLEIQRTEQGDSAMYLCASSLARSIGNTEAFFGQGTRLTVV.